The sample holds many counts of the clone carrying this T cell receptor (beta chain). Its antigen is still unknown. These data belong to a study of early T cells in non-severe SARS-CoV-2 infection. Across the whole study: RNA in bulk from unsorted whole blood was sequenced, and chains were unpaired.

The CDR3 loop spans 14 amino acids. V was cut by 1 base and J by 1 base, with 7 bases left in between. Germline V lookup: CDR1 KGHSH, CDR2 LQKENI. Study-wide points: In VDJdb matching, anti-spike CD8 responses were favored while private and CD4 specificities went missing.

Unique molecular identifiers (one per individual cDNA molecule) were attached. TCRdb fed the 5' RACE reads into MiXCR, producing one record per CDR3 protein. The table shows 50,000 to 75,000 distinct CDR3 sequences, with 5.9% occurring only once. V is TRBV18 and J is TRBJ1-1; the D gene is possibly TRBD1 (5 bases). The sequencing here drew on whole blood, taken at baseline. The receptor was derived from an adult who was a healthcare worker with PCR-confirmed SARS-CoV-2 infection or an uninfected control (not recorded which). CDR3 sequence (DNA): TGTGCCAGCTCACCACTACAGGAGAACACTGAAGCTTTCTTT. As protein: CASSPLQENTEAFF.